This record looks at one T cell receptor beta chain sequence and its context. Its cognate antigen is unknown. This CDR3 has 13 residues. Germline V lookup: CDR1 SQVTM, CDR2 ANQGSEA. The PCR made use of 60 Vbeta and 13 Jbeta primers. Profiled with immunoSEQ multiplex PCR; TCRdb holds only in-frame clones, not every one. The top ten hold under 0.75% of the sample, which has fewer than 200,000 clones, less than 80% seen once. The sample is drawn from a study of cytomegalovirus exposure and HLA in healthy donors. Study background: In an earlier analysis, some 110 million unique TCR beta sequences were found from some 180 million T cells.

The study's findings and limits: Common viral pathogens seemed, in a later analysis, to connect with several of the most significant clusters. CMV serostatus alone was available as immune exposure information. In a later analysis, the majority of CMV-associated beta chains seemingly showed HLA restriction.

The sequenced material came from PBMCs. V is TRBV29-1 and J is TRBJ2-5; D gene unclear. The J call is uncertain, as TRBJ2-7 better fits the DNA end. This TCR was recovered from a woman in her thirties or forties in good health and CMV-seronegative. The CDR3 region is CSVELNPDYEQYF. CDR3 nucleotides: TGCAGCGTTGAATTGAACCCAGACTACGAGCAGTACTTC.